The entry that follows covers one T cell receptor (beta chain) sequence. The sample is drawn from a study of cytomegalovirus exposure and HLA in healthy donors. Produced via immunoSEQ multiplex PCR; TCRdb's table is partial and in-frame only. The sample has 110,000 or so clones; around 86% are singletons. V trimming: 3 bases; J trimming: 4 bases; junction bases outside the gene matches: 1. Germline-derived CDR1 and CDR2 are SGHRS and YFSETQ. The CDR3 length is 13 residues. Sequencing was carried out using PBMCs. V and J are TRBV5-1 and TRBJ1-1; 9 bases map to TRBD1. This receptor was taken from a man between 18 and 29 years old in good health and CMV-seronegative. The CDR3 DNA reads TGCGCCAGCAGCTGGGACAGGGCCACTGAAGCTTTCTTT. The encoded protein is CASSWDRATEAFF.